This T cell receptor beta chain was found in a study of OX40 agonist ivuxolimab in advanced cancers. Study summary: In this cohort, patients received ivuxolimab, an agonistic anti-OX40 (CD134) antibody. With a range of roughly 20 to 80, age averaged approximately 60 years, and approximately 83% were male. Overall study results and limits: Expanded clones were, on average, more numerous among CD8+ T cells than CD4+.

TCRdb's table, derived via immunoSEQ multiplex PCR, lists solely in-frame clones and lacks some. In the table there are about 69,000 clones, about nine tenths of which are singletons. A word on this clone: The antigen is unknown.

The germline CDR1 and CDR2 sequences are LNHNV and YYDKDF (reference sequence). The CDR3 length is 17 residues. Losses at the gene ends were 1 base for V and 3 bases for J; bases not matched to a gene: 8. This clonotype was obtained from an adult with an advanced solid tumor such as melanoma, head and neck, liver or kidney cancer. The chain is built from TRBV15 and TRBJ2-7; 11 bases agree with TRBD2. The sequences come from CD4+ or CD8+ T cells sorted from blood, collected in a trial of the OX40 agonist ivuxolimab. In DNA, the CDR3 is TGTGCCACCAGCAGAGGGGGGCTAGCGGGAGGTCGCTACGAGCAGTACTTC. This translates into CATSRGGLAGGRYEQYF.